These 21 T cell receptor beta chains originate from one sample sequenced in a study of T cell responses to AZD1222 COVID-19 vaccine. Profiled with immunoSEQ multiplex PCR; TCRdb holds only in-frame clones, not every one. This table has roughly 130,000 clones, about 94% appearing once. Specimen: peripheral blood, collected on day 0 of AZD1222 vaccination. These receptors all stem from an adult in good health.

This clone was seen only once. The CDR3: CASSQVLAGTYNEQFF. CDR3 in DNA: TGCGCCAGCAGCCAAGTATTAGCGGGAACATACAATGAGCAGTTCTTC. This rearrangement joins TRBV4-1 to TRBJ2-1; TRBD2 agrees at 8 bases. Trimming cost V 1 base and J 4 bases; bases outside gene matches: 6. The CDR3 covers 16 residues. CDR1 and CDR2 (germline): MGHRA, YSYEKL.

The V and J genes are TRBV4-1 and TRBJ2-1; no definite D call. The germline gives CDR1 MGHRA, CDR2 YSYEKL. Trimming took 4 bases from V and 4 from J, leaving 17 bases between them. This CDR3 is built from 16 residues. CDR3: CASSPDRDITYNEQFF. The CDR3 DNA is TGCGCCAGCAGCCCTGATAGGGATATCACTTACAATGAGCAGTTCTTC.

V usage is TRBV7-8 and J usage is TRBJ2-5; D uncertain. The germline gives CDR1 SGHVS, CDR2 FQNEAQ. The CDR3 sequence is 15 residues long. Trimming stripped 0 bases from V and 2 bases from J, with 10 bases between. The CDR3 DNA sequence: TGTGCCAGCAGCTTAGCCCGGAAACTACAAGAGACCCAGTACTTC. The encoded protein is CASSLARKLQETQYF.

The CDR3: CSVMTSGSYNEQFF. Here the CDR3 DNA reads TGCAGCGTTATGACTAGCGGGAGCTACAATGAGCAGTTCTTC. The chain carries TRBV29-1 and TRBJ2-1; 12 positions agree with TRBD2. CDR1 is SQVTM and CDR2 is ANQGSEA in the germline V gene. Trimming at V came to 5 bases and at J to 3 bases, leaving 2 bases not matched to a gene. The CDR3 has 14 residues.

J is TRBJ1-1 and V is TRBV4-2; D might be TRBD1 (6 bases). The ends were cut back, 0 bases at V and 3 bases at J, with 11 bases in the middle. The CDR3 extends over 15 amino acids. Per germline, CDR1 LGHNA and CDR2 YNFKEQ. CDR3 nucleotide sequence: TGTGCCAGCAGCCAAGATAGTAGGGGGTACACTGAAGCTTTCTTT. Protein: CASSQDSRGYTEAFF.

The chain links TRBV18 to TRBJ2-1, with 12 nucleotides matching TRBD2. The CDR3 has 16 residues. In germline, CDR1 is KGHSH, CDR2 LQKENI. J was trimmed by 8 bases and V by 3 bases; bases with no gene match: 8. The chain's CDR3 is CASSPRGLAGSHEQFF. Here the CDR3 DNA reads TGTGCCAGCTCACCTCGAGGACTAGCGGGATCCCATGAGCAGTTCTTC.

J is TRBJ2-5 and V is TRBV7-8, with D tentatively TRBD1 (6 bases). Deletions cut 6 bases from V and 0 bases from J, with 8 bases between. Germline CDR1 SGHVS, CDR2 FQNEAQ. The CDR3 spans 13 residues. DNA for the CDR3: TGTGCCAGCAGGAAGGGGGACCAAGAGACCCAGTACTTC. Its translation is CASRKGDQETQYF.

This chain uses TRBV29-1 with TRBJ1-2; D remains ambiguous. V lost 4 bases and J lost 6, with 15 bases in between. The CDR3 contains 13 residues. Germline CDR1 and CDR2: SQVTM and ANQGSEA. The CDR3 bases are TGCAGCGTTGTATTCCAGGTTCTACATGGCTACACCTTC. The encoded protein is CSVVFQVLHGYTF.

J is TRBJ2-7 and V is TRBV7-8; 7 bases are a match to TRBD1. Germline V gives CDR1 SGHVS, CDR2 FQNEAQ. Unmatched junction bases numbered 7, after V lost 5 bases and J lost 3 bases. The CDR3 consists of 14 residues. The CDR3 region has the DNA TGTGCCAGCAGCAATGCCGGGACAGACTACGAGCAGTACTTC. It translates to CASSNAGTDYEQYF.

V usage is TRBV11-2 and J usage is TRBJ1-1; no definite D call. The germline CDR1 and CDR2 sequences are SGHAT and FQNNGV. This CDR3 region has 15 residues. V gave up 3 bases and J gave up 1 base, with 12 bases separating them. The CDR3 DNA reads as TGTGCCAGCAGCTTCAACGCAGGTGGGAACACTGAAGCTTTCTTT. Its protein product is CASSFNAGGNTEAFF.

The chain uses TRBV28 and TRBJ1-2; 8 bases are shared with TRBD1. Germline CDR1 reads MDHEN; CDR2 reads SYDVKM. This CDR3 is 16 amino acids long. The ends lost 6 bases at V and 2 bases at J; junction bases unmatched: 11. DNA for the CDR3: TGTGCCAGCAGACGCCCCCGACAGGGGCCAAACTATGGCTACACCTTC. As protein: CASRRPRQGPNYGYTF.

The chain joins TRBV19 to TRBJ2-3; D is unresolved. Germline assignment: CDR1 LNHDA and CDR2 SQIVND (reference sequence). There are 13 residues in the CDR3. Trimming removed 6 bases at V and 0 bases at J, with 7 bases between. The CDR3, as DNA: TGTGCCAGTAGATCCCCCAGCACAGATACGCAGTATTTT. Its protein is CASRSPSTDTQYF.

The gene calls are TRBV12-5 and TRBJ1-3, with TRBD1 as a possible D gene (5 bases). The V gene's germline CDR1 is LGHNT and CDR2 FRNRAP. V gave up 7 bases and J gave up 4 bases, with 14 bases separating them. The CDR3 loop spans 14 amino acids. The CDR3 coding sequence is TGTGCTAGTGCCCCGGACACGAGGGGAAACACCATATATTTT. This gives the protein CASAPDTRGNTIYF.

This clone was found once. The chain recombines TRBV20-1 with TRBJ2-1, with TRBD2 identical over 11 bases. CDR3 length equals 11 residues. Germline V gives CDR1 DFQATT, CDR2 SNEGSKA (reference sequence). CDR3 DNA sequence: TGCACTGTGGCGACTAGCGGGAAAAAGTTCTTC. The encoded protein is CTVATSGKKFF.

This CDR3 reads CASSLRPAGSQETQYF. CDR3 bases: TGTGCCAGCAGCTTGCGCCCAGCGGGATCCCAAGAGACCCAGTACTTC. The chain employs TRBV27 and TRBJ2-5; TRBD2 matches at 7 bases. The V gene end was trimmed by 6 bases and the J gene end by 1 base; junction bases not matched to a gene: 11. The CDR3 is 16 amino acids. CDR1 is MNHEY and CDR2 is SMNVEV in the germline V gene (reference sequence).

V gene TRBV7-9 combines with J gene TRBJ2-3; TRBD2 agrees at 9 bases. CDR1 SEHNR and CDR2 FQNEAQ come from the germline V gene (reference sequence). CDR3 length: 16 residues. V lost 5 bases and J lost 6; bases outside the gene matches: 12. The CDR3 region has the DNA TGTGCCAGCAGCGTGATTTTAGCGGGAGCAGGGGATACGCAGTATTTT. It is translated as CASSVILAGAGDTQYF.

The rearrangement joins TRBV11-2 to TRBJ1-1; tentatively, D is TRBD1 (6 bases). V was pared by 2 bases and J by 2 bases, with 12 bases between. In germline, CDR1 is SGHAT, CDR2 FQNNGV. The CDR3 sequence is 15 residues long. CDR3: CASSLSRGANTEAFF. Written as DNA, the CDR3 is TGTGCCAGCAGCTTATCCAGGGGCGCAAACACTGAAGCTTTCTTT.

The rearrangement links TRBV5-1 to TRBJ1-3; perhaps TRBD1 as D (6 bases). CDR1 is SGHRS and CDR2 is YFSETQ in the germline V gene. V was pared by 2 bases and J by 4 bases, with 16 bases between. The CDR3 has 16 residues. The CDR3 is CASSFSQGTRGNTIYF. In DNA form, the CDR3 reads TGCGCCAGCAGCTTTTCCCAGGGGACACGCGGAAACACCATATATTTT.

The chain couples TRBV5-8 to TRBJ2-1; D not resolved. Germline V gives CDR1 SGHTS, CDR2 YDEGEE. The CDR3 is 12 amino acids. Trimming stripped 4 bases from V and 6 bases from J, with 8 bases between. The CDR3 region is CASSDDGNEQFF. The DNA for the CDR3 is TGTGCCAGCAGCGATGATGGCAATGAGCAGTTCTTC.

Regarding this clone: Other nucleotide sequences in the sample specify the same CDR3. The CDR3: CSVGRNTEAFF. In DNA, the CDR3 is TGCAGCGTTGGCAGGAACACTGAAGCTTTCTTT. The chain recombines TRBV29-1 with TRBJ1-1; D not certain. The length of the CDR3 is 11 residues. The germline V gene encodes CDR1 SQVTM and CDR2 ANQGSEA. The V end was cut by 4 bases, the J end by 1 base, with 4 bases between.

This clone was observed once. This chain joins TRBV3-1 (or the pseudogene TRBV3-2) and TRBJ1-2, with a tentative D call TRBD1 (6 bases). This CDR3 is built from 15 residues. V lost 0 bases and J 7 bases, leaving 15 bases between the germline ends. Germline CDR1 and CDR2: LGHDT and YNNKEL (reference sequence). CDR3 nucleotide sequence: TGTGCCAGCAGCCAAGACCTCGTAAGAGGGGGTGGCTACACCTTC. Its protein product is CASSQDLVRGGGYTF.